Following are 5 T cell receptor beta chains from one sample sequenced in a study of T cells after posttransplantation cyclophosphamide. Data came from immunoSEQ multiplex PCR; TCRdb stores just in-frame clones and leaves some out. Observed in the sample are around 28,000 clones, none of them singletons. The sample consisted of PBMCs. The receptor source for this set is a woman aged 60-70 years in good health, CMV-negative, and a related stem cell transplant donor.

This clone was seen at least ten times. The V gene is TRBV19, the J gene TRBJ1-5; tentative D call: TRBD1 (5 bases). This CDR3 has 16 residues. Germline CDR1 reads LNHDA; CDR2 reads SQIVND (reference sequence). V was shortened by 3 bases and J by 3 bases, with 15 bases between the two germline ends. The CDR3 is CASSMMGGGNNQPQHF. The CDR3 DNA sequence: TGTGCCAGTAGTATGATGGGCGGGGGGAACAATCAGCCCCAGCATTTT.

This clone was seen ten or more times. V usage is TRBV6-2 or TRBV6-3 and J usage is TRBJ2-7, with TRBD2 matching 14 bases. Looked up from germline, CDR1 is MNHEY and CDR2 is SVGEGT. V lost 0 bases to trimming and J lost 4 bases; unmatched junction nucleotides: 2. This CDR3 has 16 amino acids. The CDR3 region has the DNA TGTGCCAGCAGTTACTCGACTAGCGGGGGGGCATACGAGCAGTACTTC. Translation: CASSYSTSGGAYEQYF.

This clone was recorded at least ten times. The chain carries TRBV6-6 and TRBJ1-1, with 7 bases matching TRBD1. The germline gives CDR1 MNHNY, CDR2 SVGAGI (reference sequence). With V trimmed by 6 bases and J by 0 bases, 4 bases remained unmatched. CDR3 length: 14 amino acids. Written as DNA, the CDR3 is TGTGCCAGCAGCACGGGACAGATGAACACTGAAGCTTTCTTT. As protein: CASSTGQMNTEAFF.

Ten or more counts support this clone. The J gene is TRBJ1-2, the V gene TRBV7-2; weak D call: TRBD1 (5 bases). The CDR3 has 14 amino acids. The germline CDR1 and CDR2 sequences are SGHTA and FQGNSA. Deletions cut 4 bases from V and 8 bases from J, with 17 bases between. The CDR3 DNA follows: TGTGCCAGCAGCTCCCCCTTCCAGGGAAAGGGCTACACCTTC. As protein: CASSSPFQGKGYTF.

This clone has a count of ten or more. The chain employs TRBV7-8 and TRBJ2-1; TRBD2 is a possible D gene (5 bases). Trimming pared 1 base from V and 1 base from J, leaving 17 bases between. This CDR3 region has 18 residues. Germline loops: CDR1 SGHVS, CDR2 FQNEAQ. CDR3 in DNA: TGTGCCAGCAGCTTAGGCAGCAACGGGGAATTATCCTACAATGAGCAGTTCTTC. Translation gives CASSLGSNGELSYNEQFF.